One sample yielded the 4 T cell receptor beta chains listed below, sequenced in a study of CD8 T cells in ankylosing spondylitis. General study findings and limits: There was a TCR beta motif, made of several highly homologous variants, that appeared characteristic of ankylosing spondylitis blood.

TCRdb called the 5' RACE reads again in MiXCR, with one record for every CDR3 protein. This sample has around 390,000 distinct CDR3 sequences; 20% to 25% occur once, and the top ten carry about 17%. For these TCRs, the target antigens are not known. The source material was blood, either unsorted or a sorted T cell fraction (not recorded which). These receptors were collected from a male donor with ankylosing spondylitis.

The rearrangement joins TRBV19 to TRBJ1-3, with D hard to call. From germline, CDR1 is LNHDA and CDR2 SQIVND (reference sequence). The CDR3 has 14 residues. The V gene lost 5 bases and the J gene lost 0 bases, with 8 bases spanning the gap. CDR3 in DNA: TGTGCCAGTAGTGTATTTAACTCTGGAAACACCATATATTTT. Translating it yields CASSVFNSGNTIYF.

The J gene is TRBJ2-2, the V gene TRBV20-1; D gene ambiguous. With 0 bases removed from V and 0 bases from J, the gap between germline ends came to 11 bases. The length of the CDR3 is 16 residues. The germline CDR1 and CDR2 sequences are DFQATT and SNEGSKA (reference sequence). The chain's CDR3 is CSARDQRAANTGELFF. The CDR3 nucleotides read TGCAGTGCTAGAGATCAAAGGGCGGCGAACACCGGGGAGCTGTTTTTT.

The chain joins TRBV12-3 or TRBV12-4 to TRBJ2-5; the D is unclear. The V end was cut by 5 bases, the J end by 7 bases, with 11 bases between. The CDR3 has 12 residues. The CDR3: CASSQSLGTQYF. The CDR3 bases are TGTGCCAGCAGTCAGTCGCTGGGGACCCAGTACTTC.

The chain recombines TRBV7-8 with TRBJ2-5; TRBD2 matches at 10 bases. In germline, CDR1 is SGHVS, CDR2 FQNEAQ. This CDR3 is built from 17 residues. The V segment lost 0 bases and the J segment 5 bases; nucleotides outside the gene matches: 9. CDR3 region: CASSLAILAGVRETQYF. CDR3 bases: TGTGCCAGCAGCTTAGCTATCCTAGCGGGAGTTCGGGAGACCCAGTACTTC.